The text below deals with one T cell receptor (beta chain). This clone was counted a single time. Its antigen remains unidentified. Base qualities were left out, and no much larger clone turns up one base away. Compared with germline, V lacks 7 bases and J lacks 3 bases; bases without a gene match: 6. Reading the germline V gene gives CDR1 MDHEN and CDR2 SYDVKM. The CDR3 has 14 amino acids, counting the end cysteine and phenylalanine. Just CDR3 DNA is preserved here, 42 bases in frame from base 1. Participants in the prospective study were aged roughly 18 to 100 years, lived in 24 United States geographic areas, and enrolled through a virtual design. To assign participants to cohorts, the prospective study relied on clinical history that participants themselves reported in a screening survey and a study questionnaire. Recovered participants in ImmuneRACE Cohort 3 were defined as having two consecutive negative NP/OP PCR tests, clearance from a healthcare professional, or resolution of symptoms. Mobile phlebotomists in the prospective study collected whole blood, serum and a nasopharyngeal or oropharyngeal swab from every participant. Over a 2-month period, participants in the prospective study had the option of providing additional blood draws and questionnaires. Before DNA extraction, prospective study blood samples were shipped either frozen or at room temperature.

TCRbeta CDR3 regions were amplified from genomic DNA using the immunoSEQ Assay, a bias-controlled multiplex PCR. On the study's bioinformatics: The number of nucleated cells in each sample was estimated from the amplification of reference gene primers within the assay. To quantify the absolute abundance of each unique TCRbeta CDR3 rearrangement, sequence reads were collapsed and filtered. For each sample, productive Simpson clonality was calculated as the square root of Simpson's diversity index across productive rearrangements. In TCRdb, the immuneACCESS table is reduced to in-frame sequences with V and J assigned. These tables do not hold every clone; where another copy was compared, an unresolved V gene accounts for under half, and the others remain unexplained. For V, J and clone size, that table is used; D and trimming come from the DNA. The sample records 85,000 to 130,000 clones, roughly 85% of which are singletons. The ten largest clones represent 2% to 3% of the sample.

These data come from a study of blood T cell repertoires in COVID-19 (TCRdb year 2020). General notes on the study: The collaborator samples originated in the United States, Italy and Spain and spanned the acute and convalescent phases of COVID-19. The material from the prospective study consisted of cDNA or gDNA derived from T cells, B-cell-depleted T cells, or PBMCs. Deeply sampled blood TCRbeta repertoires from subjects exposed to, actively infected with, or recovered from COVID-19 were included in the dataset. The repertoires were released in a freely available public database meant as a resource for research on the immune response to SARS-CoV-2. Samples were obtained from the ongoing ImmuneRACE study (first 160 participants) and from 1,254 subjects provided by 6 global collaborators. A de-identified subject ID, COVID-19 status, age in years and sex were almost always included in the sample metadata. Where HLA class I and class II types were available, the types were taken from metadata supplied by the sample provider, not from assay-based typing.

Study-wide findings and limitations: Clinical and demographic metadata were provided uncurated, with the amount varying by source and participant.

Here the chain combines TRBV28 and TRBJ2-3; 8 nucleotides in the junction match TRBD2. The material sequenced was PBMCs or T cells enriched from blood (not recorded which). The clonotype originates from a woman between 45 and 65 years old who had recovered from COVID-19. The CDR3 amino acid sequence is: CASTLSGGTDTQYF. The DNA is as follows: TGTGCCAGCACCTTAAGCGGGGGTACAGATACGCAGTATTTT.